The sequence of this TCR beta chain was determined in a study of cytomegalovirus exposure and HLA in healthy donors. It was with 60 Vbeta and 13 Jbeta primers that the PCR ran. Only in-frame clones appear in the TCRdb table, and some are missing; sequencing was by immunoSEQ multiplex PCR. The repertoire holds 95,000 to 130,000 clones, with approximately 81% as singletons. The CDR3 is 16 amino acids. Germline CDR1 is MDHEN and CDR2 is SYDVKM. V was trimmed by 5 bases and J by 3 bases, leaving 20 bases between them. With respect to this clone: Its target is not known.

Study observations and caveats: Most TCR beta V segments were productive about 90% or about 30% of the time in an earlier analysis. The study labeled 150 or so TCR beta chains cytomegalovirus-associated. According to reports, the classifier identified cytomegalovirus status with high specificity and sensitivity.

The specimen sequenced was PBMCs. The V and J genes are TRBV28 and TRBJ2-7; tentative D call: TRBD2 (5 bases). The sequence came from a man in his thirties or forties in good health and CMV-seropositive. CDR3 protein: CASSPSGESVGYEQYF. The CDR3 DNA sequence: TGTGCCAGCAGTCCCTCCGGGGAAAGCGTCGGCTACGAGCAGTACTTC. Looking up the rest from reference TRBV28 and TRBJ2-7 gives the full variable domain: DVKVTQSSRYLVKRTGEKVFLECVQDMDHENMFWYRQDPGLGLRLIYFSYDVKMKEKGDIPEGYSVSREKKERFSLILESASTNQTSMYLCASSPSGESVGYEQYFGPGTRLTVT.